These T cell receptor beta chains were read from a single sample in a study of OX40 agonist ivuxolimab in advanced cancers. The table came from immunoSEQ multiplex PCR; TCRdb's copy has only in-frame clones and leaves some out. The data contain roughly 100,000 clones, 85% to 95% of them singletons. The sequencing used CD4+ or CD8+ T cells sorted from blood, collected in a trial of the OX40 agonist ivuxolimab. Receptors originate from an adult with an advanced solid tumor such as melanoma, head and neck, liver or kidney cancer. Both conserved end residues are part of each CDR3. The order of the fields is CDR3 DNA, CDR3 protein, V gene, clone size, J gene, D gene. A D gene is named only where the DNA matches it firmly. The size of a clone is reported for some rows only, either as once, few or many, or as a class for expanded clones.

TGTGCCAGCAGTCGAGAGACAGCTCTGAACACTGAAGCTTTCTTT	CASSRETALNTEAFF	TRBV6-5	-	TRBJ1-1	-
TGTGCCAGCAGTGAAGAGAGCACAGATACGCAGTATTTT	CASSEESTDTQYF	TRBV2	-	TRBJ2-3	-
TGTGCCAGCAGCTCGACCGGGACAGTACCGCATGAGCAGTTCTTC	CASSSTGTVPHEQFF	TRBV7-2	-	TRBJ2-1	TRBD1
TGTGCCTGGAACCGGGACAGGGGTATTCACGAGCAGTACTTC	CAWNRDRGIHEQYF	TRBV30	-	TRBJ2-7	TRBD1
TGTGCCAGCAGCCAAGCGGGGGGACAGCCCCAGCATTTT	CASSQAGGQPQHF	TRBV4-2	few	TRBJ1-5	-
TGTGCCAGCTCAAGGAACTACGAGCAGTACTTC	CASSRNYEQYF	TRBV28	-	TRBJ2-7	-
TGTGCCAGCAGCGTAGCTAGGACTAGCGGTTACAATGAGCAGTTCTTC	CASSVARTSGYNEQFF	TRBV9	few	TRBJ2-1	TRBD2
TGTGCCAGCAGTTTATCGCCAGGGGAGGTGATGAACACTGAAGCTTTCTTT	CASSLSPGEVMNTEAFF	TRBV28	-	TRBJ1-1	-
TGCGCCAGCAGCCAAGAGAAAGGAAACACCATATATTTT	CASSQEKGNTIYF	TRBV4-3	-	TRBJ1-3	-
TGTGCCAGCAGTGAAGCCCATCGCTCTGGGGCCAACGTCCTGACTTTC	CASSEAHRSGANVLTF	TRBV6-1	-	TRBJ2-6	-
TGTGCCAGCAGCGTAGCTTTGGACACTGAAGCTTTCTTT	CASSVALDTEAFF	TRBV9	-	TRBJ1-1	-
TGTGCCAGCAGCTTAGAGGCGGGCGGGGGGACCTACGAGCAGTACTTC	CASSLEAGGGTYEQYF	TRBV11-3	-	TRBJ2-7	TRBD2
TGTGCCAGCAGTGATTGGCAGACTGGAAACACCATATATTTT	CASSDWQTGNTIYF	TRBV6-1	-	TRBJ1-3	-
TGTGCCAGCAGTTTAGGGGCTAGCATCCACACAGATACGCAGTATTTT	CASSLGASIHTDTQYF	TRBV28	-	TRBJ2-3	-
TGTGCCAGCAGGCCAACAGGGGGAGGAAACACCATATATTTT	CASRPTGGGNTIYF	TRBV6-6	once	TRBJ1-3	TRBD1
TGTGCCGGACGGCCAGATCTATGGGAGACCCAGTACTTC	CAGRPDLWETQYF	TRBV2	-	TRBJ2-5	-
TGTGCCAGCAGCCCTACGGCAGGTGTGAACACCGGGGAGCTGTTTTTT	CASSPTAGVNTGELFF	TRBV7-8	-	TRBJ2-2	-
TGTGCCGTCAGTGAGGCCACCTCAAGGAGCACAGATACGCAGTATTTT	CAVSEATSRSTDTQYF	TRBV10-3	-	TRBJ2-3	-
TGTGCCAGCAGTCTCTCAGGGGCGGACTATGGCTACACCTTC	CASSLSGADYGYTF	TRBV28	-	TRBJ1-2	-
TGTGCCAGCACCGGGGGCAATGAGCAGTTCTTC	CASTGGNEQFF	TRBV25-1	-	TRBJ2-1	-
TGTGCCTGGACCAACAGGGGCGGTAAGAATCAGCCCCAGCATTTT	CAWTNRGGKNQPQHF	TRBV30	-	TRBJ1-5	TRBD1
TGTGCCAGCAGCGTGGAACTAGATACGCAGTATTTT	CASSVELDTQYF	TRBV9	once	TRBJ2-3	-
TGTGCCAGCAGTTTCGACACGACGATCGGCTACACCTTC	CASSFDTTIGYTF	TRBV6-6	-	TRBJ1-2	-
TGTGCCAGCAGCGTAGGCCAGGGGGGTCAGCCCCAGCATTTT	CASSVGQGGQPQHF	TRBV9	-	TRBJ1-5	TRBD1
TGTGCCAGCAGCCGATATTCGGGGGGAGAAGCTTTCTTT	CASSRYSGGEAFF	TRBV14	few	TRBJ1-1	-
TGTGCCAGCAGCGGGGCCCCCGCAGATACGCAGTATTTT	CASSGAPADTQYF	TRBV9	-	TRBJ2-3	-
TGTGCCAGCAGTTTGGGGGGGCCCGGGGAGCTGTTTTTT	CASSLGGPGELFF	TRBV28	-	TRBJ2-2	-
TGTGCCAGCAGCTTAGGAAGGGGCGGCAACAATGAGCAGTTCTTC	CASSLGRGGNNEQFF	TRBV7-6	-	TRBJ2-1	-
TGTGCCAGCTGTAGCGGGGGGGCAGGAGAGACCCAGTACTTC	CASCSGGAGETQYF	TRBV28	-	TRBJ2-5	TRBD2
TGTGCCAGCAGCTTAATGGTTGAAGCTTTCTTT	CASSLMVEAFF	TRBV7-2	few	TRBJ1-1	-
TGTGCCAGCAGTAAACAGGGCATGGGAACTGAAGCTTTCTTT	CASSKQGMGTEAFF	TRBV2	-	TRBJ1-1	-
TGTGCCTGGAGTGTGACAGGAGGGCAAGAGACCCAGTACTTC	CAWSVTGGQETQYF	TRBV30	-	TRBJ2-5	-
TGTGCCAGCAGTGGAGTTAGCGGGGGAGAGACCCAGTACTTC	CASSGVSGGETQYF	TRBV6-1	-	TRBJ2-5	TRBD2
TGTGCCAGCAAAGAGGGGTTTTTAAACTATGGCTACACCTTC	CASKEGFLNYGYTF	TRBV2	-	TRBJ1-2	-
TGTGCCAGCAGTGAAGAGCGGGACAGGGCTCAGCATTTT	CASSEERDRAQHF	TRBV6-1	-	TRBJ1-5	TRBD1
TGTGCCAGCAGTGAAATTAGTACCCTCTACAATGAGCAGTTCTTC	CASSEISTLYNEQFF	TRBV2	-	TRBJ2-1	-
TGTGCCAGCAGCTATCACACCGGGGAGCTGTTTTTT	CASSYHTGELFF	TRBV13	once	TRBJ2-2	-
TGTGCCTGGAGTTGGGGCTCACCCCTCCACTTT	CAWSWGSPLHF	TRBV30	-	TRBJ1-6	-
TGTGCCAGCAGCCAAGATCGCGCGACTAGCGGGATGTTGGATGAGCAGTTCTTC	CASSQDRATSGMLDEQFF	TRBV4-2	-	TRBJ2-1	TRBD2
TGTGCCACCGCGGGGCAGGGGGTCTCCTACGAGCAGTACTTC	CATAGQGVSYEQYF	TRBV6-5	-	TRBJ2-7	-
TGCAGCGTCCCGGGACTAACGAATGAGCAGTTCTTC	CSVPGLTNEQFF	TRBV29-1	-	TRBJ2-1	TRBD2
TGTGCCAGTAGCTTGATAGCGGGATTCACAGATACGCAGTATTTT	CASSLIAGFTDTQYF	TRBV7-2	-	TRBJ2-3	TRBD2
TGTGCCAGCAGGCAGAGACAGGGAGCTTTCTTT	CASRQRQGAFF	TRBV28	once	TRBJ1-1	TRBD1
TGTGCCAGCAGTGGCTTGGGCAATCAGCCCCAGCATTTT	CASSGLGNQPQHF	TRBV2	few	TRBJ1-5	-
TGTGCCAGCAGTGAACGGGGGTGGAACACTGAAGCTTTCTTT	CASSERGWNTEAFF	TRBV6-1	few	TRBJ1-1	-